The 15 T cell receptor beta chains below come from one sample, sequenced in a study of T cells expressing NK-cell markers. TCRdb re-called the 5' RACE reads; one entry per CDR3 protein, DNA not given. The sample includes a few hundred thousand distinct CDR3 sequences. The sample taken for sequencing was blood T cells: a sorted CD56 or NKG2C T cell subset, CD4+ or CD8+ T cells, or bulk PBMC T cells (not recorded which). These receptors all come from a man aged 18 to 69 in good health.

The gene calls are TRBV7-8 and TRBJ1-5; TCRdb picks TRBD1, but there is no DNA to check that call. This CDR3 spans 14 amino acids. Germline V gene lookup returns CDR1 SGHVS and CDR2 FQNEAQ. The CDR3 loop is CASSTGTGYQPQHF. The whole variable domain, filled in from reference TRBV7-8 and TRBJ1-5, reads GAGVSQSPRYKVAKRGQDVALRCDPISGHVSLFWYQQALGQGPEFLTYFQNEAQLDKSGLPSDRFFAERPEGSVSTLKIQRTQQEDSAVYLCASSTGTGYQPQHFGDGTRLSIL.

The chain employs TRBV10-3 and TRBJ2-7; TCRdb picks TRBD1, but there is no DNA to check that call. Per the germline V gene, CDR1 is ENHRY and CDR2 is SYGVKD. The CDR3 covers 13 residues. CDR3 protein: CAIMGQGIYEQYF.

V gene TRBV20-1 combines with J gene TRBJ2-1; the TCRdb call, TRBD1, lacks DNA for checking. Germline CDR1 and CDR2: DFQATT and SNEGSKA (reference sequence). The CDR3 contains 17 residues. The CDR3 loop is CSAMRTRTGGASDEQFF.

The chain uses TRBV7-3 and TRBJ1-1. Germline V gene sequence: CDR1 SGHTA, CDR2 FQGTGA. The CDR3 contains 14 residues. The CDR3: CASSESNMNTEAFF. Filled out from reference TRBV7-3 and TRBJ1-1, the complete variable domain reads GAGVSQTPSNKVTEKGKYVELRCDPISGHTALYWYRQSLGQGPEFLIYFQGTGAADDSGLPNDRFFAVRPEGSVSTLKIQRTERGDSAVYLCASSESNMNTEAFFGQGTRLTVV.

The chain employs TRBV25-1 and TRBJ2-1; there is no DNA to check the TCRdb D call of TRBD1. The CDR3 has 14 amino acids. Germline assignment: CDR1 MGHDK and CDR2 SYGVNS. CDR3 amino acids: CASSEIGQGGEQFF.

The rearrangement joins TRBV7-2 to TRBJ2-5; with no DNA, the TCRdb D assignment of TRBD1 cannot be verified. The CDR3 extends over 14 amino acids. Germline V gene sequence: CDR1 SGHTA, CDR2 FQGNSA. CDR3: CASSWDSGAETQYF.

This CDR3 reads CATSDLPPWTGNYGYTF. The gene calls are TRBV24-1 and TRBJ1-2; TCRdb picks TRBD1, but there is no DNA to check that call. The germline V gene has CDR1 KGHDR and CDR2 SFDVKD. The CDR3 consists of 17 residues.

The CDR3 loop reads CASSVKPLAPRSTDTQYF. The chain couples TRBV11-1 to TRBJ2-3; TCRdb selects TRBD1, and the lack of DNA leaves this call unchecked. The V gene's germline CDR1 is SGHAT and CDR2 FQDESV (reference sequence). The CDR3 length is 18 residues.

This chain uses TRBV3-1 with TRBJ1-1; no DNA is available, so the TRBD1 call from TCRdb remains unchecked. The CDR3 runs to 14 residues. The germline V gene has CDR1 LGHDT and CDR2 YNNKEL (reference sequence). The CDR3 is CASSSRTANTEAFF.

The chain recombines TRBV6-1 with TRBJ1-1. This CDR3 spans 14 amino acids. The germline V gene has CDR1 MNHNS and CDR2 SASEGT. The CDR3 is CASSDWEINTEAFF.

The J gene is TRBJ2-4, the V gene TRBV6-6; TCRdb names TRBD2, which stays unverified in the absence of DNA. The CDR3 is 13 residues long. CDR1 MNHNY and CDR2 SVGAGI come from the germline V gene (reference sequence). CDR3 protein: CASSYKGRDIQYF.

V usage is TRBV28 and J usage is TRBJ2-7. The germline V gene has CDR1 MDHEN and CDR2 SYDVKM. The CDR3 is 14 amino acids. This chain's CDR3 is CASSFVKGSAEQYF.

The genes are TRBV5-1 and TRBJ1-5. The CDR3 totals 13 residues. Germline assignment: CDR1 SGHRS and CDR2 YFSETQ. Here the CDR3 reads CASSPASNQPQHF.

J is TRBJ2-5 and V is TRBV6-1; TCRdb names TRBD1, which stays unverified in the absence of DNA. The CDR3 has 14 amino acids. Germline CDR1 reads MNHNS; CDR2 reads SASEGT. The CDR3 spells CASIERGGQETQYF.

This chain connects TRBV5-1 to TRBJ2-5; absent DNA, TCRdb's TRBD1 call cannot be checked. This CDR3 comprises 16 residues. CDR1 and CDR2 (germline): SGHRS, YFSETQ. The CDR3 region is CASSYAGTGLQETQYF.